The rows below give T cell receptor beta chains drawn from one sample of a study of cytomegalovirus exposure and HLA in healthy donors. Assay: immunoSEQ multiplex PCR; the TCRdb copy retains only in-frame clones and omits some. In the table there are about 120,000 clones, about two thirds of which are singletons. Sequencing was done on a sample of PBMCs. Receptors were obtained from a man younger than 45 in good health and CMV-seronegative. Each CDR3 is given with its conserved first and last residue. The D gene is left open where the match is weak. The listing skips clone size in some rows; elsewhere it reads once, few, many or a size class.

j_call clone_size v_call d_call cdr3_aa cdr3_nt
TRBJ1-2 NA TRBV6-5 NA CASSYSIPGSNYGYTF TGTGCCAGCAGTTACTCGATCCCGGGATCGAACTATGGCTACACCTTC
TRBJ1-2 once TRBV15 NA CATSRNGNYGYTF TGTGCCACCAGCAGAAACGGGAACTATGGCTACACCTTC
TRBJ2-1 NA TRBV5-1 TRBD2 CASSLGPSGGAYEQFF TGCGCCAGCAGCTTGGGGCCCAGCGGGGGGGCATATGAGCAGTTCTTC
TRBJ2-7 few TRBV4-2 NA CASSQDPSRQGYEQYF TGTGCCAGCAGCCAAGACCCTTCTCGGCAGGGCTACGAGCAGTACTTC
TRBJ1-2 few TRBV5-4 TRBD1 CASSKLGQGENYGYTF TGTGCCAGCAGCAAACTAGGACAGGGCGAAAACTATGGCTACACCTTC
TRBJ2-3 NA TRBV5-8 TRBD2 CASSLAASGGGTQYF TGTGCCAGCAGCTTGGCGGCTAGCGGGGGAGGTACGCAGTATTTT
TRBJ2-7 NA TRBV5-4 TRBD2 CASSLRVGGASYEQYF TGTGCCAGCAGCTTGCGTGTCGGGGGGGCTTCCTACGAGCAGTACTTC
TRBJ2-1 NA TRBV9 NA CASSVAGLRGDEQFF TGTGCCAGCAGCGTAGCTGGGCTTCGCGGGGATGAGCAGTTCTTC
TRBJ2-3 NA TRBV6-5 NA CASSWATTDTQYF TGTGCCAGCAGTTGGGCTACCACAGATACGCAGTATTTT
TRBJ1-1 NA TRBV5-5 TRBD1 CASSLGRTGGTEAFF TGTGCCAGCAGCTTGGGGAGGACAGGGGGAACTGAAGCTTTCTTT
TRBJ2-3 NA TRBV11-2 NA CASSRAGRNTDTQYF TGTGCCAGCAGCCGGGCGGGCAGGAACACAGATACGCAGTATTTT
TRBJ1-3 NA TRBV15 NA CATSRDSPSGNTIYF TGTGCCACCAGCAGGGACAGCCCCTCTGGAAACACCATATATTTT
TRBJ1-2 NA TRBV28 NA CASSFPQAEADYGYTF TGTGCCAGCAGTTTTCCCCAGGCGGAGGCCGACTATGGCTACACCTTC
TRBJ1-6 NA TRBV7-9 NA CSSSPGTDYSYNSPLHF TGTTCCAGCAGCCCAGGGACGGACTACTCCTATAATTCACCCCTCCACTTT
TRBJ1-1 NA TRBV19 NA CASSTGLNTEAFF TGTGCCAGTAGTACAGGTCTGAACACTGAAGCTTTCTTT
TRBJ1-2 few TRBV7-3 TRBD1 CASSATGNYGYTF TGTGCCAGCAGCGCGACAGGGAACTATGGCTACACCTTC
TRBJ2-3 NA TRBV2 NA CASSVSEDTQYF TGTGCCAGCAGTGTCAGTGAAGATACGCAGTATTTT
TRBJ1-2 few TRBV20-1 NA CSARGDHGYTF TGCAGTGCCCGGGGGGACCATGGCTACACCTTC
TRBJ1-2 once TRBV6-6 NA CASSLTLTGSYGYTF TGTGCCAGCAGCCTCACCTTAACAGGGTCATATGGCTACACCTTC
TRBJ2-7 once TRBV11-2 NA CASSLTYEQYF TGTGCCAGCAGCTTAACTTACGAGCAGTACTTC
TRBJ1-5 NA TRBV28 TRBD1 CASSSLTGGNQPQHF TGTGCCAGCAGTAGTTTAACAGGGGGAAATCAGCCCCAGCATTTT
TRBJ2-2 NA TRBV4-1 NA CASSQVVLDTGELFF TGCGCCAGCAGCCAAGTCGTTTTAGACACCGGGGAGCTGTTTTTT
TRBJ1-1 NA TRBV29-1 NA CSVDNRARVTEAFF TGCAGCGTTGATAACAGGGCGAGGGTCACTGAAGCTTTCTTT
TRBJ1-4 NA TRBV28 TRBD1 CAGGGPGQGGNEKLFF TGTGCCGGCGGGGGACCGGGACAGGGGGGTAATGAAAAACTGTTTTTT
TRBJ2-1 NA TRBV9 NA CASSVFRGFYNEQFF TGTGCCAGCAGCGTCTTCAGGGGCTTCTACAATGAGCAGTTCTTC
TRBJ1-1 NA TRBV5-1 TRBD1 CASSRTGMNTEAFF TGCGCCAGCTCCCGGACAGGGATGAACACTGAAGCTTTCTTT
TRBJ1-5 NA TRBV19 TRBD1 CASNQWTGSSSNQPQHF TGTGCCAGTAATCAATGGACAGGTTCGAGTAGCAATCAGCCCCAGCATTTT
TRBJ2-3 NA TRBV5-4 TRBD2 CASSLASGGEADTQYF TGTGCCAGCAGCCTTGCTAGCGGGGGGGAGGCAGATACGCAGTATTTT
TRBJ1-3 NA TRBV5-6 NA CASSLSGGALSGNTIYF TGTGCCAGCAGCTTATCTGGGGGCGCGTTGTCTGGAAACACCATATATTTT
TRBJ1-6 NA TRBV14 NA CASSQIRGGSPLHF TGTGCCAGCAGCCAGATCAGGGGTGGTTCACCCCTCCACTTT
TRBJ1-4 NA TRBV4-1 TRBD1 CASSHRDSLNEKLFF TGCGCCAGCAGCCACCGGGACAGCCTTAATGAAAAACTGTTTTTT
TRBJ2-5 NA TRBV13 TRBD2 CASSFASGGAGQETQYF TGTGCCAGCAGCTTCGCTAGCGGGGGGGCAGGGCAAGAGACCCAGTACTTC
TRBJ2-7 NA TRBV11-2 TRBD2 CASSLDSAGDFSYEQYF TGTGCCAGCAGCTTAGATTCGGCGGGGGATTTCTCCTACGAGCAGTACTTC
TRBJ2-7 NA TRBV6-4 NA CASSDTFRKNYEQYF TGTGCCAGCAGTGATACGTTCAGGAAAAACTACGAGCAGTACTTC
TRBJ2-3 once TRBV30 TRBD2 CAWEAGADTDTQYF TGTGCCTGGGAAGCGGGGGCCGACACAGATACGCAGTATTTT
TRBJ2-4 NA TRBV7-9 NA CASSLEGVGAAKNIQYF TGTGCCAGCAGCTTAGAAGGGGTAGGGGCGGCCAAAAACATTCAGTACTTC
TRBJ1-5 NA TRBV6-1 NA CASSETAYSNQPQHF TGTGCCAGCAGTGAGACAGCTTATAGCAATCAGCCCCAGCATTTT
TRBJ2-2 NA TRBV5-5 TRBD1 CASSRQGDVSGELFF TGTGCCAGCAGCCGACAGGGGGATGTGTCCGGGGAGCTGTTTTTT
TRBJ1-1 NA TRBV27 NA CASSLNRGTEAFF TGTGCCAGCAGTTTGAATCGAGGGACTGAAGCTTTCTTT
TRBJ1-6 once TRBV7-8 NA CASSSGGRSYNSPLHF TGTGCCAGCAGCTCCGGGGGTAGGTCCTATAATTCACCCCTCCACTTT